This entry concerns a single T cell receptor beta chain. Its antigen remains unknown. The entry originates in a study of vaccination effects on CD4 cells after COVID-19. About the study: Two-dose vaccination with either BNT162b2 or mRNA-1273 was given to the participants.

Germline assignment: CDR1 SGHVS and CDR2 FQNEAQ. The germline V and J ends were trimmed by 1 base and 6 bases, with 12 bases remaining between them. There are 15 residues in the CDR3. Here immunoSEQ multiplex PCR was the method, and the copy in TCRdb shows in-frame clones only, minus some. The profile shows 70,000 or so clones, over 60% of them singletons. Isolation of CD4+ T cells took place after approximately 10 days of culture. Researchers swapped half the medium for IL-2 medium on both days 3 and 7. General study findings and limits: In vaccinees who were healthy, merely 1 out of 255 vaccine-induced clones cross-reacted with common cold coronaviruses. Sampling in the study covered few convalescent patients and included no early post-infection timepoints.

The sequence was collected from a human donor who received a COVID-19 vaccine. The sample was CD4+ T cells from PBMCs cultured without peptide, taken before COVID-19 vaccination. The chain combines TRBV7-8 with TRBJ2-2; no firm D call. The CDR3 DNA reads TGTGCCAGCAGCTTAGGGATCCCAAAATCCGGGGAGCTGTTTTTT. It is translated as CASSLGIPKSGELFF.